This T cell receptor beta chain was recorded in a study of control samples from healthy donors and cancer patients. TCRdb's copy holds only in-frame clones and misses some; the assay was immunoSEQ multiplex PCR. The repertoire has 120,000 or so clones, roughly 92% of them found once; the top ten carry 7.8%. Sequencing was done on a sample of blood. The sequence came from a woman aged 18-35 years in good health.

As DNA, the CDR3 is TGCGCCAGCAGTGAGTCGCCCCTCGGGGCCCAAGAGACCCAGTACTTC. As protein: CASSESPLGAQETQYF. The chain combines TRBV10-1 with TRBJ2-5; the D call may be TRBD1 or TRBD2 (5 bases each). The V gene lost 0 bases and the J gene lost 1 base, with 12 bases spanning the gap. The CDR3 loop spans 16 amino acids. The germline V gene has CDR1 WNHNN and CDR2 SYGVQD (reference sequence).